The rows below give T cell receptor beta chains drawn from one sample of a study of early T cells in non-severe SARS-CoV-2 infection. TCRdb used MiXCR to reprocess the 5' RACE reads, holding one entry per CDR3 protein. Of approximately 69,000 distinct CDR3 sequences detected, over 10% appear once; the ten largest clones hold 4.5% to 7%. The sample consisted of whole blood, taken at baseline. The receptor source for this set is an adult who was a healthcare worker with PCR-confirmed SARS-CoV-2 infection or an uninfected control (not recorded which). CDR3s include the opening cysteine and the closing phenylalanine or tryptophan. The order of the fields is clone size, CDR3 length, J gene, D gene, V gene, CDR3 DNA, CDR3 protein. D genes are given only for firm matches. A row's size may be missing; if present it is once, few, many or a size class.

clone_size: .; cdr3_length: 15; j_call: TRBJ1-1; d_call: .; v_call: TRBV6-6; cdr3_nt: TGTGCCAGCAGCCTCGCCTTGACGGTGAACACTGAAGCTTTCTTT; cdr3_aa: CASSLALTVNTEAFF
clone_size: .; cdr3_length: 13; j_call: TRBJ2-2; d_call: .; v_call: TRBV3-1; cdr3_nt: TGTGCCAGCAGCCAACGAGGCACCGGGGAGCTGTTTTTT; cdr3_aa: CASSQRGTGELFF
clone_size: few; cdr3_length: 14; j_call: TRBJ2-5; d_call: .; v_call: TRBV10-3; cdr3_nt: TGTGCCATCAGTGAGTCGAGGGTTGGAGAGACCCAGTACTTC; cdr3_aa: CAISESRVGETQYF
clone_size: .; cdr3_length: 15; j_call: TRBJ2-7; d_call: TRBD2; v_call: TRBV12-3/TRBV12-4; cdr3_nt: TGTGCCAGCAGTAAACCGGGACTAGCGGGCTACGAGCAGTACTTC; cdr3_aa: CASSKPGLAGYEQYF
clone_size: few; cdr3_length: 15; j_call: TRBJ1-3; d_call: .; v_call: TRBV19; cdr3_nt: TGTGCCAGTAGTACAAGCCGGGGGTCCGGAAACACCATATATTTT; cdr3_aa: CASSTSRGSGNTIYF
clone_size: many; cdr3_length: 16; j_call: TRBJ2-4; d_call: TRBD1; v_call: TRBV5-4; cdr3_nt: TGTGCCAGCAGCCCAACCCCGACAGGGCCAATAAACATTCAGTACTTC; cdr3_aa: CASSPTPTGPINIQYF
clone_size: many; cdr3_length: 14; j_call: TRBJ2-3; d_call: .; v_call: TRBV20-1; cdr3_nt: TGCAGTGCTAGAGAAGGATCCTTAGCAGATACGCAGTATTTT; cdr3_aa: CSAREGSLADTQYF
clone_size: many; cdr3_length: 12; j_call: TRBJ1-2; d_call: .; v_call: TRBV24-1; cdr3_nt: TGTGCCACCAGTGATTTGTTCGGTTACTACACCTTC; cdr3_aa: CATSDLFGYYTF
clone_size: few; cdr3_length: 15; j_call: TRBJ2-7; d_call: TRBD2; v_call: TRBV9; cdr3_nt: TGTGCCAGCAGCACCTACGGGGGGGTCGGCTACGAGCAGTACTTC; cdr3_aa: CASSTYGGVGYEQYF
clone_size: few; cdr3_length: 13; j_call: TRBJ1-4; d_call: .; v_call: TRBV10-3; cdr3_nt: TGTGCCATAAGACAGCCAACTAATGAAAAACTGTTTTTT; cdr3_aa: CAIRQPTNEKLFF
clone_size: many; cdr3_length: 17; j_call: TRBJ2-3; d_call: TRBD1; v_call: TRBV20-1; cdr3_nt: TGCAGTGCAACCCTTATCGGGACAGGGGCAATTTTGGATACGCAGTATTTT; cdr3_aa: CSATLIGTGAILDTQYF
clone_size: many; cdr3_length: 13; j_call: TRBJ1-2; d_call: .; v_call: TRBV7-3; cdr3_nt: TGTGCCAGCAGCTCTTCCCGGGAAGATGGCTACACCTTC; cdr3_aa: CASSSSREDGYTF
clone_size: .; cdr3_length: 13; j_call: TRBJ2-3; d_call: .; v_call: TRBV9; cdr3_nt: TGTGCCAGCAGTGCAGGGAGCACAGATACGCAGTATTTT; cdr3_aa: CASSAGSTDTQYF
clone_size: few; cdr3_length: 16; j_call: TRBJ2-5; d_call: TRBD2; v_call: TRBV11-2; cdr3_nt: TGTGCCAGCAGCCAGCGCCCAGCGGGGGGACAAGAGACCCAGTACTTC; cdr3_aa: CASSQRPAGGQETQYF
clone_size: few; cdr3_length: 14; j_call: TRBJ2-2; d_call: .; v_call: TRBV6-1; cdr3_nt: TGTGCCAGCAGTGAAGCGCTTCTCACCGGGGAGCTGTTTTTT; cdr3_aa: CASSEALLTGELFF
clone_size: .; cdr3_length: 15; j_call: TRBJ2-5; d_call: .; v_call: TRBV7-9; cdr3_nt: TGTGCCAGCACCCAAGGGCAGGGGAGGCAAGAGACCCAGTACTTC; cdr3_aa: CASTQGQGRQETQYF
clone_size: .; cdr3_length: 12; j_call: TRBJ2-2; d_call: .; v_call: TRBV11-3; cdr3_nt: TGTGCCAGCAGCCCTCGGGGCGGGGAGCTGTTTTTT; cdr3_aa: CASSPRGGELFF
clone_size: .; cdr3_length: 12; j_call: TRBJ2-1; d_call: .; v_call: TRBV7-3; cdr3_nt: TGTGCCAGCAGCTTACCCCCCAATGAGCAGTTCTTC; cdr3_aa: CASSLPPNEQFF
clone_size: .; cdr3_length: 15; j_call: TRBJ1-1; d_call: .; v_call: TRBV7-2; cdr3_nt: TGTGCCAGCAGCCCGGCCGGGCAGGGGCCCAGTGAAGCTTTCTTT; cdr3_aa: CASSPAGQGPSEAFF
clone_size: .; cdr3_length: 14; j_call: TRBJ1-2; d_call: .; v_call: TRBV7-2; cdr3_nt: TGTGCCAGCAGCTTCAAACAGGCGCACTATGGCTACACCTTC; cdr3_aa: CASSFKQAHYGYTF